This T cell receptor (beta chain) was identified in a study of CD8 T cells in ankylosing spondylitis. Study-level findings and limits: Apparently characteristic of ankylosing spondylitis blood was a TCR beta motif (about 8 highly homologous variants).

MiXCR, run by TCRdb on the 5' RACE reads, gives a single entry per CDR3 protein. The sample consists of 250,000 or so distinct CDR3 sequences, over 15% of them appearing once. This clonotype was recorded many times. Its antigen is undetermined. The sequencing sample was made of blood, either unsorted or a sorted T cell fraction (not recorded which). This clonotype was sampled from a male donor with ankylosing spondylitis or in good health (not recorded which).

CDR3 protein: CASSGWAGGEDNEQFF. In DNA, the CDR3 is TGCGCCAGCAGCGGGTGGGCAGGGGGCGAGGACAATGAGCAGTTCTTC. This chain connects TRBV4-1 to TRBJ2-1; 8 nucleotides match TRBD1. Germline V gene data show CDR1 as MGHRA and CDR2 as YSYEKL. CDR3 length equals 16 residues. The trim removed 5 bases at V and 5 bases at J, leaving 11 bases unmatched.